The 11 T cell receptor beta chains presented below share a single source sample, sequenced in a study of post-analysis software for immune sequencing data. Study-level results: Included in a set of 5 or 6 TRBV segments more frequent in patients than controls were TRBV5-6, TRBV5-1 and TRBV20-1.

No antigen is known for these receptors. The authors incorporated unique molecular identifiers into the TCR beta cDNA libraries. TCRdb recomputed calls from the PCR reads with MiXCR, one row per CDR3 protein. In the table there are more than 500,000 distinct CDR3 sequences, around 34% of which are singletons. The sequenced sample consisted of blood. The receptors derive from a girl younger than 18 with multiple sclerosis.

This clonotype came up a few times. J is TRBJ2-7 and V is TRBV4-1; D unresolved. V was shortened by 6 bases and J by 3 bases, with 18 bases between the two germline ends. This CDR3 has 15 residues. From germline, CDR1 is MGHRA and CDR2 YSYEKL. Here the CDR3 DNA reads TGCGCCAGCAGTATCGCGGTCCGCTCAATCTACGAGCAGTACTTC. As protein: CASSIAVRSIYEQYF.

The J gene is TRBJ2-1, the V gene TRBV11-3; 12 nucleotides match TRBD2. The germline CDR1 and CDR2 sequences are SGHNT and YENEEA. Trimming at V came to 1 base and at J to 9 bases, leaving 7 bases not matched to a gene. CDR3 length: 16 amino acids. CDR3 nucleotide sequence: TGTGCCAGCAGCTTAGGGCTAGCGGGGGGGCAGGGTGAGCAGTTCTTC. Protein sequence: CASSLGLAGGQGEQFF.

This clonotype was observed a few times. The genes are TRBV10-3 and TRBJ2-7, with 10 bases aligning to TRBD2. The CDR3 extends over 18 amino acids. The V segment lost 2 bases and the J segment 0 bases; nucleotides outside the gene matches: 10. The V gene's germline CDR1 is ENHRY and CDR2 SYGVKD. This chain's CDR3 is CAISERVASGGGSYEQYF. The CDR3, as DNA: TGTGCCATCAGTGAGAGGGTAGCTAGCGGGGGTGGCTCCTACGAGCAGTACTTC.

There are a few counts of this clonotype. The rearrangement joins TRBV18 to TRBJ2-7; D might be TRBD1 (7 bases). The V end lost 3 bases, the J end lost 2 bases, and 11 bases lay between the germline ends. CDR1 KGHSH and CDR2 LQKENI come from the germline V gene. The CDR3 has 14 residues. DNA for the CDR3: TGTGCCAGCTCACCGCGGGACAGCCCCTACGAGCAGTACTTC. It specifies CASSPRDSPYEQYF.

The chain couples TRBV29-1 to TRBJ1-2; no clear D. CDR3 length: 14 amino acids. V was shortened by 6 bases and J by 4 bases, with 18 bases between the two germline ends. CDR1 SQVTM and CDR2 ANQGSEA come from the germline V gene. CDR3 sequence: CSVLMTQPSYGYTF. CDR3 DNA sequence: TGCAGCGTCCTAATGACTCAACCCTCCTATGGCTACACCTTC. Complete variable domain (other parts from reference TRBV29-1 and TRBJ1-2): SAVISQKPSRDICQRGTSLTIQCQVDSQVTMMFWYRQQPGQSLTLIATANQGSEATYESGFVIDKFPISRPNLTFSTLTVSNMSPEDSSIYLCSVLMTQPSYGYTFGSGTRLTVV.

This clonotype was picked up a small number of times. The gene calls are TRBV5-1 and TRBJ2-7; possibly TRBD2 for D (6 bases). The end of the DNA fits TRBJ2-5 better, so the J call may be wrong. This CDR3 is built from 13 residues. The germline gives CDR1 SGHRS, CDR2 YFSETQ. The DNA of the CDR3 is TGCGCCAGCAGCTTGGGAGGAGGGCCGACCCAGTACTTC. Its protein product is CASSLGGGPTQYF.

Points on this clonotype: With a much larger clone just one base away, this may be a read error. The chain couples TRBV24-1 to TRBJ2-1, with 12 positions matching TRBD2. The germline V gene encodes CDR1 KGHDR and CDR2 SFDVKD. Unmatched junction bases numbered 7, after V lost 7 bases and J lost 10 bases. This CDR3 spans 14 amino acids. CDR3 DNA: TGTGCCACCAGGACTAGCGGGGGCACGGGGGAGCAGTTCTTC. It translates to CATRTSGGTGEQFF.

This clonotype was found many times. The chain carries TRBV5-1 and TRBJ2-3, with D tentatively TRBD1 (6 bases). Germline V gene lookup returns CDR1 SGHRS and CDR2 YFSETQ. The CDR3 is 13 residues long. V was shortened by 0 bases and J by 6 bases, with 8 bases between the two germline ends. In DNA form, the CDR3 reads TGCGCCAGCAGCTTGGCAGGGGAGGATACGCAGTATTTT. Its protein product is CASSLAGEDTQYF. Variable domain in full (rest from reference TRBV5-1 and TRBJ2-3): KAGVTQTPRYLIKTRGQQVTLSCSPISGHRSVSWYQQTPGQGLQFLFEYFSETQRNKGNFPGRFSGRQFSNSRSEMNVSTLELGDSALYLCASSLAGEDTQYFGPGTRLTVL.

This clonotype was observed a few times. J is TRBJ2-3 and V is TRBV5-6, with D maybe TRBD1 (6 bases). CDR1 is SGHDT, CDR2 YYEEEE, per germline. Trimming took 1 base from V and 2 from J, leaving 14 bases between them. The CDR3 is made up of 16 amino acids. The CDR3 nucleotides are TGTGCCAGCAGCTTGCCAGGGGCCGGCACCACAGATACGCAGTATTTT. Residues: CASSLPGAGTTDTQYF.

This chain joins TRBV6-1 and TRBJ1-5; D not resolved. The V gene lost 7 bases and the J gene lost 0 bases, with 13 bases spanning the gap. The CDR3 spans 15 residues. The germline gives CDR1 MNHNS, CDR2 SASEGT. As DNA, the CDR3 is TGTGCCAGCACTCCTAAGGTGGCTAGCAATCAGCCCCAGCATTTT. Protein product: CASTPKVASNQPQHF.

This clonotype has only a few counts. This chain uses TRBV9 with TRBJ2-3, with TRBD2 matching over 9 bases. CDR3 length: 16 residues. In germline, CDR1 is SGDLS, CDR2 YYNGEE. V lost 0 bases and J lost 4; bases outside the gene matches: 6. Here the CDR3 DNA reads TGTGCCAGCAGCGTAGCGAGCGGGGGGTCGGCAGATACGCAGTATTTT. Amino acid sequence: CASSVASGGSADTQYF.